This T cell receptor beta chain was found in a study of T cell responses to AZD1222 COVID-19 vaccine. Measured with immunoSEQ multiplex PCR; TCRdb has only the in-frame clones, and not every one. The sample includes about 45,000 clones, over 85% of them seen just once. The CDR3 extends over 16 amino acids. CDR1 and CDR2 (germline): SGDLS, YYNGEE. V lost 4 bases to trimming and J lost 7 bases; unmatched junction nucleotides: 13. Whether given at about 4 or about 12 weeks, second doses were pooled. About this clone itself: Its antigen is currently unknown.

Findings and limits, study-wide: Clonal diversity was possibly underestimated, and the donors were mostly white British, with more females.

The gene calls are TRBV9 and TRBJ2-1; 8 bases are a match to TRBD2. The sample in question was peripheral blood, obtained 28 days after the second AZD1222 dose. This clonotype was obtained from an adult who received the AZD1222 COVID-19 vaccine. CDR3 nucleotides: TGTGCCAGCAGCCCTTGGAAGAGCGGGAGTACAAATGAGCAGTTCTTC. As protein: CASSPWKSGSTNEQFF.